A selection of T cell receptor beta chains follows, all from one sample in a study of PD-L1 blockade in urothelial cancer. TCRdb keeps only in-frame clones here, not all; method: immunoSEQ multiplex PCR. The sample includes around 30,000 clones, roughly 83% seen only once; the top ten take about 3%. Source: PBMCs, taken around atezolizumab (anti-PD-L1) treatment. The receptors here all came from a man aged 65-85 years with urothelial cancer. Both conserved end residues are part of each CDR3. A D gene is named only where the DNA matches it firmly. Size is omitted from some rows. Given values are once, few, many or a class for expanded clones.

D gene: .
clone size: .
J gene: TRBJ1-2
V gene: TRBV19
CDR3 protein: CASSISGGDYGYTF
CDR3 DNA: TGTGCCAGTAGTATATCGGGGGGAGACTATGGCTACACCTTC

D gene: TRBD2
clone size: .
J gene: TRBJ2-1
V gene: TRBV2
CDR3 protein: CASTILAGDYNEQFF
CDR3 DNA: TGTGCCAGTACGATCCTAGCGGGGGACTACAATGAGCAGTTCTTC

D gene: TRBD2
clone size: .
J gene: TRBJ2-1
V gene: TRBV4-3
CDR3 protein: CASSQESSGRYNEQFF
CDR3 DNA: TGCGCCAGCAGCCAAGAGAGTAGCGGGAGGTACAATGAGCAGTTCTTC

D gene: .
clone size: .
J gene: TRBJ1-3
V gene: TRBV2
CDR3 protein: CASTGSRSGNTIYF
CDR3 DNA: TGTGCCAGCACAGGCAGCCGCTCTGGAAACACCATATATTTT

D gene: TRBD1
clone size: .
J gene: TRBJ2-7
V gene: TRBV20-1
CDR3 protein: CSARTGGEQYF
CDR3 DNA: TGCAGTGCACGGACAGGGGGCGAGCAGTACTTC

D gene: TRBD1
clone size: .
J gene: TRBJ1-3
V gene: TRBV27
CDR3 protein: CASSPGTGKNTIYF
CDR3 DNA: TGTGCCAGCAGTCCGGGGACAGGGAAGAACACCATATATTTT

D gene: .
clone size: once
J gene: TRBJ1-4
V gene: TRBV5-1
CDR3 protein: CASSLSATNEKLFF
CDR3 DNA: TGCGCCAGCAGCTTGTCTGCAACTAATGAAAAACTGTTTTTT

D gene: TRBD2
clone size: .
J gene: TRBJ2-1
V gene: TRBV5-1
CDR3 protein: CASRGLAGGPANEQFF
CDR3 DNA: TGCGCCAGCAGAGGACTAGCGGGAGGGCCCGCCAATGAGCAGTTCTTC

D gene: .
clone size: once
J gene: TRBJ2-1
V gene: TRBV4-3
CDR3 protein: CASSQDLDNEQFF
CDR3 DNA: TGCGCCAGCAGCCAAGATCTAGACAATGAGCAGTTCTTC

D gene: TRBD2
clone size: .
J gene: TRBJ2-1
V gene: TRBV15
CDR3 protein: CATSPRTSGYNEQFF
CDR3 DNA: TGTGCCACCAGCCCCCGGACTAGCGGATACAATGAGCAGTTCTTC